A selection of T cell receptor beta chains follows, all from one sample in a study of shared clonotypes between healthy human individuals. TCRdb keeps only in-frame clones here, not all; method: immunoSEQ multiplex PCR. This sample carries roughly 1,500,000 clones, 95% to 99% of them seen once, and the ten largest clones take 0.4% to 0.55%. Sequencing was performed on naive CD4+ T cells sorted from blood. These receptors all come from a man aged 25 to 40 in good health. Both conserved end residues are part of each CDR3. The order of the fields is V gene, D gene, J gene, clone size, CDR3 protein, CDR3 DNA. A D gene is named only where the DNA matches it firmly. Size is omitted from some rows. Given values are once, few, many or a class for expanded clones.

>TRBV7-9|NA|TRBJ2-1|NA
CASSRGQYNEQFF
TGTGCCAGCAGCCGAGGACAGTACAATGAGCAGTTCTTC
>TRBV28|NA|TRBJ1-2|NA
CASRSIQGRGYGYTF
TGTGCCAGCAGATCTATACAGGGTCGGGGCTATGGCTACACCTTC
>TRBV7-9|NA|TRBJ2-1|NA
CASTLVGGVFYNEQFF
TGTGCCAGCACCTTAGTCGGGGGAGTATTCTACAATGAGCAGTTCTTC
>TRBV6-5|NA|TRBJ1-2|NA
CASRSSGTGDMGRTF
TGTGCCAGCAGAAGCTCCGGGACGGGAGATATGGGGAGGACCTTC
>TRBV6-1|NA|TRBJ2-1|NA
CASRLRGIDEQFF
TGTGCCAGCCGATTAAGGGGGATCGATGAGCAGTTCTTC
>TRBV28|TRBD1|TRBJ2-5|NA
CASSYPWIGQGMRETQYF
TGTGCCAGCAGTTACCCTTGGATCGGACAGGGGATGCGGGAGACCCAGTACTTC
>TRBV27|NA|TRBJ2-7|NA
CASTRTGRSAGDIYEQYF
TGTGCCAGCACCCGGACAGGGAGGTCAGCGGGAGATATCTACGAGCAGTACTTC
>TRBV5-1|NA|TRBJ1-2|NA
CASSLRKRGGYTF
TGCGCCAGCAGCTTGCGAAAAAGGGGTGGCTACACCTTC
>TRBV7-8|TRBD1|TRBJ1-1|NA
CASSLDRGAEAFF
TGTGCCAGCAGCTTAGACAGGGGGGCTGAAGCTTTCTTT
>TRBV19|TRBD1|TRBJ2-7|NA
CASSQPPTGSYEQYF
TGTGCCAGTAGCCAACCTCCGACAGGGTCCTACGAGCAGTACTTC
>TRBV9|NA|TRBJ2-1|NA
CASTPHPWGAGDEQFF
TGTGCCAGCACACCCCACCCATGGGGCGCAGGGGATGAGCAGTTCTTC
>TRBV9|NA|TRBJ1-2|NA
CASSGIGQKSYGYTF
TGTGCCAGCAGCGGAATAGGACAGAAAAGCTATGGCTACACCTTC
>TRBV18|NA|TRBJ1-4|NA
CASSPQAQAINEKLFF
TGTGCCAGCTCACCGCAGGCTCAGGCGATTAATGAAAAACTGTTTTTT
>TRBV29-1|NA|TRBJ2-1|NA
CSVELNERYNEQFF
TGCAGCGTTGAACTAAACGAGCGGTACAATGAGCAGTTCTTC
>TRBV15|NA|TRBJ1-2|NA
CATSRVGQGGGYTF
TGTGCCACCAGCAGAGTTGGCCAGGGAGGCGGCTACACCTTC
>TRBV7-2|NA|TRBJ2-6|NA
CASSLVIQSSGANVLTF
TGTGCCAGCAGCTTAGTTATCCAGAGCTCTGGGGCCAACGTCCTGACTTTC
>TRBV5-1|NA|TRBJ2-3|once
CASSLVRESSTDTQYF
TGCGCCAGCAGCTTGGTCCGTGAAAGTTCCACAGATACGCAGTATTTT
>TRBV10-3|NA|TRBJ1-2|NA
CAISGKGATYGYTF
TGTGCCATCAGTGGAAAAGGGGCTACCTATGGCTACACCTTC
>TRBV5-1|NA|TRBJ2-6|NA
CASSLGGSGANVLTF
TGCGCCAGCAGCTTGGGTGGGTCTGGGGCCAACGTCCTGACTTTC
>TRBV2|TRBD2|TRBJ2-1|NA
CASGPGLAYNEQFF
TGTGCCAGCGGGCCGGGACTAGCCTACAATGAGCAGTTCTTC
>TRBV19|NA|TRBJ1-1|NA
CASSIKNSEAFF
TGTGCCAGTAGTATTAAGAACAGTGAAGCTTTCTTT
>TRBV18|TRBD2|TRBJ2-2|NA
CASSPLGLAGARQTGELFF
TGTGCCAGCTCACCTCTAGGTCTAGCGGGAGCGAGACAGACCGGGGAGCTGTTTTTT
>TRBV18|NA|TRBJ2-2|NA
CASSPQEGGELFF
TGTGCCAGCTCACCTCAGGAGGGCGGGGAGCTGTTTTTT
>TRBV6-1|NA|TRBJ1-1|once
CASSELQNTEAFF
TGTGCCAGCAGTGAACTCCAAAACACTGAAGCTTTCTTT
>TRBV5-1|NA|TRBJ2-2|NA
CASSPLSGANTGELFF
TGCGCCAGCAGCCCCCTTAGCGGAGCAAACACCGGGGAGCTGTTTTTT
>TRBV18|TRBD2|TRBJ2-3|NA
CASSPLLAGADTQYF
TGTGCCAGCTCACCTCTACTAGCGGGGGCGGATACGCAGTATTTT
>TRBV5-1|NA|TRBJ2-7|NA
CASSPLGVSYEQYF
TGCGCCAGCAGCCCGCTTGGGGTCTCCTACGAGCAGTACTTC
>TRBV9|NA|TRBJ2-2|NA
CASSVVAGPTGELFF
TGTGCCAGCAGCGTAGTGGCAGGGCCCACCGGGGAGCTGTTTTTT
>TRBV2|NA|TRBJ2-3|NA
CASSVWGWARAEQADTQYF
TGTGCCAGCAGTGTCTGGGGCTGGGCGAGGGCCGAACAGGCAGATACGCAGTATTTT
>TRBV28|NA|TRBJ2-7|NA
CASSLSGGTYEQYF
TGTGCCAGCAGTTTAAGTGGGGGGACCTACGAGCAGTACTTC
>TRBV18|TRBD1|TRBJ1-5|NA
CASSPLGTGRDQPQHF
TGTGCCAGCTCACCCCTCGGGACAGGGAGGGATCAGCCCCAGCATTTT
>TRBV5-4|TRBD1|TRBJ2-5|NA
CASSRTGQQETQYF
TGTGCCAGCAGCCGGACGGGACAGCAAGAGACCCAGTACTTC
>TRBV14|TRBD2|TRBJ2-1|NA
CASSPRLAGIHNEQFF
TGTGCCAGCAGCCCAAGACTAGCGGGTATTCACAATGAGCAGTTCTTC
>TRBV5-4|TRBD1|TRBJ1-4|once
CASSPRGGRNEKLFF
TGTGCCAGCAGCCCCAGAGGGGGCAGGAATGAAAAACTGTTTTTT
>TRBV28|NA|TRBJ2-3|NA
CASNRGTQYF
TGTGCCAGCAATAGGGGTACGCAGTATTTT
>TRBV9|TRBD2|TRBJ2-5|NA
CASSGGLAEETQYF
TGTGCCAGCAGCGGGGGACTAGCGGAAGAGACCCAGTACTTC